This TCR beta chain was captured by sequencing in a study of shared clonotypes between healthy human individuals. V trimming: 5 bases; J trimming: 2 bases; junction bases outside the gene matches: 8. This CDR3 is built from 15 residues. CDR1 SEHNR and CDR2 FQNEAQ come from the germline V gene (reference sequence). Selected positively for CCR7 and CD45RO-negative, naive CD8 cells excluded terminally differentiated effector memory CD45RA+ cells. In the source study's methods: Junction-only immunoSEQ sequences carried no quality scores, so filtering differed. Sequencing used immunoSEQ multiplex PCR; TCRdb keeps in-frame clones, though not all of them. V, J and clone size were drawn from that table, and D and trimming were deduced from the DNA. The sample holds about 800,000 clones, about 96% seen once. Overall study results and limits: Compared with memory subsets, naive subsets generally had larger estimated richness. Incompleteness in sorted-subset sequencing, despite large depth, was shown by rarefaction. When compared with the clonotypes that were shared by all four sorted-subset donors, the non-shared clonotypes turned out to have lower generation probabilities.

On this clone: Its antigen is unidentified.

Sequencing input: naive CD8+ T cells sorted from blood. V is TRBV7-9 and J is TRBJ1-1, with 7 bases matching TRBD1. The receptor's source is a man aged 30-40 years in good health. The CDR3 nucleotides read TGTGCCAGCAGCCCCCACGGACAGGCAAACACTGAAGCTTTCTTT. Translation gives CASSPHGQANTEAFF.